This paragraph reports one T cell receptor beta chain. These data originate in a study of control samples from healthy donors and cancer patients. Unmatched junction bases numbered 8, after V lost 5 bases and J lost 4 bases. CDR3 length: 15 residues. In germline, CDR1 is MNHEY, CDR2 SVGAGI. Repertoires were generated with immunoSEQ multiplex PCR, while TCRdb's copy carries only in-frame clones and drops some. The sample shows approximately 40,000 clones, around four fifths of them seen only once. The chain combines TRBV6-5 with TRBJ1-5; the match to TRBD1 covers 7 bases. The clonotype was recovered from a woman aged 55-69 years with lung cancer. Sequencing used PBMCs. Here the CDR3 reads CASSQLTGINQPQHF. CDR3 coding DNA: TGTGCCAGCAGTCAGCTGACAGGGATTAATCAGCCCCAGCATTTT.